The TCR beta chain described here comes from a study of T cell repertoires in cytomegalovirus infection. The study, taken as a whole, reports: What dominated the ex vivo response were HLA-C-restricted CMV-specific TCR beta clonotypes. Adding up the frequency of public TCR beta families identified people who carried CMV plus the relevant HLA.

TCRdb ran MiXCR on the reads and lists one entry per CDR3 protein. This sample yields hundreds of thousands of distinct CDR3 sequences, of which 24% are seen a single time; less than 10% belongs to the top ten. This clonotype was counted a few times. The antigen remains unidentified. Trimming removed 10 bases from V and 4 bases from J, with 8 bases in between. The CDR3 is 11 amino acids. Germline V CDR1 and CDR2: MDHEN, SYDVKM. The sample was CD8+ T cells from PBMCs. The chain employs TRBV28 and TRBJ1-5, with no clear D. The receptor's source is a human donor in good health (CMV status not recorded). Some clones in this sample may be carry-over from other donors' samples. CDR3 amino acids: CATSSNQPQHF. DNA for the CDR3: TGTGCCACCTCGAGTAATCAGCCCCAGCATTTT.